A selection of T cell receptor beta chains follows, all from one sample in a study of post-analysis software for immune sequencing data. Each CDR3 protein gets one entry after TCRdb re-called the PCR reads with MiXCR. The sample shows 740,000 or so distinct CDR3 sequences, approximately 57% of them seen only once. Material for sequencing was blood. The receptors here all came from a girl aged 5-17 years with multiple sclerosis. The CDR3 runs from the conserved cysteine through the conserved F or W. Each record gives: J gene, clone size, D gene, V gene, CDR3 protein, CDR3 DNA. The D gene is left open where the match is weak. The size of a clone is reported for some rows only, either as once, few or many, or as a class for expanded clones.

j_call: TRBJ2-5
clone_size: once
d_call: NA
v_call: TRBV29-1
cdr3_aa: CSVEWVQKETQYF
cdr3_nt: TGCAGCGTTGAATGGGTTCAGAAAGAGACCCAGTACTTC

j_call: TRBJ2-7
clone_size: NA
d_call: NA
v_call: TRBV20-1
cdr3_aa: CSARLQGYEQYF
cdr3_nt: TGCAGTGCTAGACTACAGGGTTACGAGCAGTACTTC

j_call: TRBJ2-4
clone_size: NA
d_call: TRBD1
v_call: TRBV6-5
cdr3_aa: CASSYSTQDPTGGHIQYF
cdr3_nt: TGTGCCAGCAGTTACTCGACTCAGGACCCCACAGGGGGCCACATTCAGTACTTC

j_call: TRBJ2-3
clone_size: NA
d_call: NA
v_call: TRBV7-3
cdr3_aa: CASSATRTSDNTQYF
cdr3_nt: TGTGCCAGCAGCGCGACTCGAACATCCGACAATACGCAGTATTTT

j_call: TRBJ2-5
clone_size: few
d_call: TRBD1
v_call: TRBV20-1
cdr3_aa: CSARKNDRVAQETQYF
cdr3_nt: TGCAGTGCTAGAAAAAATGACAGGGTGGCCCAAGAGACCCAGTACTTC

j_call: TRBJ2-7
clone_size: NA
d_call: TRBD1
v_call: TRBV6-6
cdr3_aa: CAVRDRVAYEQYF
cdr3_nt: TGTGCCGTAAGGGACAGGGTGGCCTACGAGCAGTACTTC

j_call: TRBJ1-2
clone_size: NA
d_call: TRBD1
v_call: TRBV6-6
cdr3_aa: CASSPGQGIRGYTF
cdr3_nt: TGTGCCAGCAGTCCGGGACAGGGGATTAGGGGCTACACCTTC

j_call: TRBJ1-1
clone_size: NA
d_call: NA
v_call: TRBV3-1
cdr3_aa: CASSQRRGGTEAFF
cdr3_nt: TGTGCCAGCAGCCAAAGGCGGGGCGGCACTGAAGCTTTCTTT

j_call: TRBJ2-7
clone_size: few
d_call: NA
v_call: TRBV5-1
cdr3_aa: CASSLGGTPREQYF
cdr3_nt: TGCGCCAGCAGCTTGGGGGGGACCCCCCGCGAGCAGTACTTC

j_call: TRBJ2-3
clone_size: once
d_call: TRBD2
v_call: TRBV20-1
cdr3_aa: CSAIFLAGGTDTQYF
cdr3_nt: TGCAGTGCTATATTCCTAGCGGGGGGCACAGATACGCAGTATTTT

j_call: TRBJ1-4
clone_size: few
d_call: NA
v_call: TRBV25-1
cdr3_aa: CASSEIGGNEKLFF
cdr3_nt: TGTGCCAGCAGTGAAATTGGAGGGAATGAAAAACTGTTTTTT

j_call: TRBJ2-5
clone_size: NA
d_call: TRBD2
v_call: TRBV4-2
cdr3_aa: CASSQGTGGSEIGETQYF
cdr3_nt: TGTGCCAGCAGCCAAGGAACTGGCGGGAGTGAAATCGGAGAGACCCAGTACTTC

j_call: TRBJ2-7
clone_size: few
d_call: NA
v_call: TRBV5-1
cdr3_aa: CASSFEWASSYEQYF
cdr3_nt: TGCGCCAGCAGCTTCGAATGGGCCAGCTCCTACGAGCAGTACTTC

j_call: TRBJ2-7
clone_size: few
d_call: NA
v_call: TRBV7-2
cdr3_aa: CASSLGAFGYEQYF
cdr3_nt: TGTGCCAGCAGCTTAGGGGCATTTGGCTACGAGCAGTACTTC

j_call: TRBJ1-6
clone_size: NA
d_call: TRBD1
v_call: TRBV30
cdr3_aa: CAWDRGRSSRSPLHF
cdr3_nt: TGTGCCTGGGACAGGGGGCGCTCCTCCAGATCACCCCTCCACTTT

j_call: TRBJ1-2
clone_size: NA
d_call: NA
v_call: TRBV24-1
cdr3_aa: CATSDTGFGYGYTF
cdr3_nt: TGTGCCACCAGTGACACAGGCTTCGGGTATGGCTACACCTTC

j_call: TRBJ2-5
clone_size: once
d_call: TRBD2
v_call: TRBV5-1
cdr3_aa: CASRRWASGGFQETQYF
cdr3_nt: TGCGCCAGCAGAAGGTGGGCTAGCGGGGGATTCCAAGAGACCCAGTACTTC

j_call: TRBJ2-7
clone_size: once
d_call: TRBD2
v_call: TRBV7-8
cdr3_aa: CASSLEGSGRQHFYEQYF
cdr3_nt: TGTGCCAGCAGCTTAGAGGGAAGCGGGAGACAACATTTCTACGAGCAGTACTTC

j_call: TRBJ1-2
clone_size: NA
d_call: NA
v_call: TRBV6-5
cdr3_aa: CASSYRRGIGGYGYTF
cdr3_nt: TGTGCCAGCAGTTACCGGCGAGGTATTGGGGGCTATGGCTACACCTTC

j_call: TRBJ1-1
clone_size: NA
d_call: TRBD1
v_call: TRBV7-9
cdr3_aa: CASSFSRQGGMNTEAFF
cdr3_nt: TGTGCCAGCAGCTTTTCCCGACAGGGGGGGATGAACACTGAAGCTTTCTTT

j_call: TRBJ1-2
clone_size: once
d_call: NA
v_call: TRBV5-4
cdr3_aa: CASSSRTARASYGYTF
cdr3_nt: TGTGCCAGCAGCTCAAGGACAGCTCGCGCTAGCTATGGCTACACCTTC

j_call: TRBJ1-1
clone_size: NA
d_call: NA
v_call: TRBV3-1
cdr3_aa: CASTLDSAGTEAFF
cdr3_nt: TGTGCCAGCACCCTGGACAGTGCGGGCACTGAAGCTTTCTTT

j_call: TRBJ2-1
clone_size: NA
d_call: TRBD2
v_call: TRBV20-1
cdr3_aa: CSASRRGGKDEQFF
cdr3_nt: TGCAGTGCTAGTCGCCGGGGGGGAAAAGATGAGCAGTTCTTC

j_call: TRBJ2-1
clone_size: NA
d_call: TRBD2
v_call: TRBV6-4
cdr3_aa: CASSGVGTSNEQFF
cdr3_nt: TGTGCCAGCAGTGGTGTCGGGACTAGCAATGAGCAGTTCTTC

j_call: TRBJ2-7
clone_size: NA
d_call: NA
v_call: TRBV20-1
cdr3_aa: CSASGGSHEQYF
cdr3_nt: TGCAGTGCTAGTGGCGGGTCCCACGAGCAGTACTTC

j_call: TRBJ2-3
clone_size: NA
d_call: TRBD2
v_call: TRBV29-1
cdr3_aa: CSVGASGGRTDTQYF
cdr3_nt: TGCAGCGTTGGGGCTAGCGGGGGCCGCACAGATACGCAGTATTTT

j_call: TRBJ2-7
clone_size: few
d_call: TRBD1
v_call: TRBV20-1
cdr3_aa: CSARDSGTGLYEQYF
cdr3_nt: TGCAGTGCTAGAGACTCCGGGACAGGCCTCTACGAGCAGTACTTC

j_call: TRBJ2-1
clone_size: NA
d_call: TRBD2
v_call: TRBV20-1
cdr3_aa: CSARPLAGDRSYNEQFF
cdr3_nt: TGCAGTGCTAGACCTCTAGCGGGAGACCGGTCCTACAATGAGCAGTTCTTC

j_call: TRBJ2-7
clone_size: NA
d_call: NA
v_call: TRBV20-1
cdr3_aa: CSAKDWTSYEQYF
cdr3_nt: TGCAGTGCTAAGGACTGGACAAGCTACGAGCAGTACTTC

j_call: TRBJ2-1
clone_size: NA
d_call: NA
v_call: TRBV29-1
cdr3_aa: CSVDGDGEYNEQFF
cdr3_nt: TGCAGCGTTGATGGCGACGGAGAATACAATGAGCAGTTCTTC

j_call: TRBJ1-4
clone_size: NA
d_call: NA
v_call: TRBV13
cdr3_aa: CASSRPEEKLFF
cdr3_nt: TGTGCCAGCAGCCGACCGGAGGAAAAACTGTTTTTT

j_call: TRBJ2-3
clone_size: NA
d_call: NA
v_call: TRBV5-1
cdr3_aa: CATGTFNTDTQYF
cdr3_nt: TGCGCCACCGGGACCTTTAACACAGATACGCAGTATTTT

j_call: TRBJ2-7
clone_size: few
d_call: NA
v_call: TRBV5-1
cdr3_aa: CASSPGDSETYEQYF
cdr3_nt: TGCGCCAGCTCCCCGGGGGACTCCGAAACCTACGAGCAGTACTTC

j_call: TRBJ2-1
clone_size: NA
d_call: TRBD1
v_call: TRBV5-1
cdr3_aa: CASSLTLTGVSNEQFF
cdr3_nt: TGCGCCAGCAGCTTGACGCTGACAGGGGTATCTAATGAGCAGTTCTTC

j_call: TRBJ2-1
clone_size: NA
d_call: NA
v_call: TRBV9
cdr3_aa: CASSVDSGSHNEQFF
cdr3_nt: TGTGCCAGCAGCGTGGATAGCGGATCCCACAATGAGCAGTTCTTC

j_call: TRBJ2-7
clone_size: NA
d_call: TRBD2
v_call: TRBV6-5
cdr3_aa: CASSKLAGVNEQYF
cdr3_nt: TGTGCCAGCAGTAAACTAGCGGGAGTAAACGAGCAGTACTTC

j_call: TRBJ1-4
clone_size: NA
d_call: TRBD1
v_call: TRBV9
cdr3_aa: CASSAPLGGQGGEKLFF
cdr3_nt: TGTGCCAGCAGCGCCCCTCTAGGGGGACAGGGTGGAGAAAAACTGTTTTTT

j_call: TRBJ1-5
clone_size: NA
d_call: NA
v_call: TRBV20-1
cdr3_aa: CSASLGAGGQPQHF
cdr3_nt: TGCAGTGCTAGTCTCGGAGCTGGAGGACAGCCCCAGCATTTT

j_call: TRBJ1-2
clone_size: NA
d_call: NA
v_call: TRBV7-8
cdr3_aa: CASSLGLSYGCTF
cdr3_nt: TGTGCCAGCAGCTTAGGCCTGAGCTATGGCTGCACCTTC

j_call: TRBJ2-1
clone_size: many
d_call: NA
v_call: TRBV20-1
cdr3_aa: CSARIPRDYNEQFF
cdr3_nt: TGCAGTGCTAGAATCCCCCGGGACTACAATGAGCAGTTCTTC

j_call: TRBJ2-3
clone_size: NA
d_call: NA
v_call: TRBV12-3/TRBV12-4
cdr3_aa: CASSSGVADTQYF
cdr3_nt: TGTGCCAGCAGTAGCGGCGTCGCAGATACGCAGTATTTT

j_call: TRBJ2-1
clone_size: NA
d_call: TRBD1
v_call: TRBV2
cdr3_aa: CASSETGSLPQKYNEQFF
cdr3_nt: TGTGCCAGCAGTGAGACAGGGTCCCTTCCTCAAAAGTACAATGAGCAGTTCTTC

j_call: TRBJ1-5
clone_size: NA
d_call: NA
v_call: TRBV30
cdr3_aa: CAWGTGFDQPQHF
cdr3_nt: TGTGCCTGGGGTACAGGTTTCGATCAGCCCCAGCATTTT

j_call: TRBJ2-5
clone_size: few
d_call: NA
v_call: TRBV10-3
cdr3_aa: CAISDPVVGETQYF
cdr3_nt: TGTGCCATCAGTGACCCGGTCGTGGGGGAGACCCAGTACTTC

j_call: TRBJ2-1
clone_size: NA
d_call: TRBD2
v_call: TRBV7-6
cdr3_aa: CASSFHLAGDYNEQFF
cdr3_nt: TGTGCCAGCAGCTTCCACCTAGCGGGAGACTACAATGAGCAGTTCTTC

j_call: TRBJ2-3
clone_size: NA
d_call: TRBD2
v_call: TRBV7-2
cdr3_aa: CASSPKGLAGPTGTQYF
cdr3_nt: TGTGCCAGCAGCCCCAAGGGGCTAGCGGGGCCCACAGGAACGCAGTATTTT

j_call: TRBJ1-1
clone_size: once
d_call: NA
v_call: TRBV12-3/TRBV12-4
cdr3_aa: CASSLSVAVTEAFF
cdr3_nt: TGTGCCAGCAGTTTATCTGTGGCCGTGACTGAAGCTTTCTTT

j_call: TRBJ1-1
clone_size: NA
d_call: TRBD1
v_call: TRBV20-1
cdr3_aa: CSSGGTDAFF
cdr3_nt: TGCAGTTCAGGGGGTACGGATGCTTTCTTT

j_call: TRBJ1-5
clone_size: NA
d_call: TRBD1
v_call: TRBV12-3/TRBV12-4
cdr3_aa: CASSLRTGGMGQPQHF
cdr3_nt: TGTGCCAGCAGTCTACGGACAGGGGGCATGGGACAGCCCCAGCATTTT

j_call: TRBJ2-7
clone_size: NA
d_call: NA
v_call: TRBV5-1
cdr3_aa: CASSLGGWEKYEQYF
cdr3_nt: TGCGCCAGCAGCTTGGGGGGGTGGGAGAAATACGAGCAGTACTTC

j_call: TRBJ2-1
clone_size: once
d_call: TRBD1
v_call: TRBV3-1
cdr3_aa: CASSQGQGDNEQFF
cdr3_nt: TGTGCCAGCAGCCAAGGACAGGGAGACAATGAGCAGTTCTTC

j_call: TRBJ1-2
clone_size: many
d_call: TRBD1
v_call: TRBV6-1
cdr3_aa: CASSRDSYGYTF
cdr3_nt: TGTGCCAGCAGTCGGGACAGCTATGGCTACACCTTC

j_call: TRBJ1-5
clone_size: NA
d_call: NA
v_call: TRBV10-3
cdr3_aa: CAISENQQGLNQPQHF
cdr3_nt: TGTGCCATCAGTGAAAATCAACAGGGACTTAATCAGCCCCAGCATTTT

j_call: TRBJ2-5
clone_size: few
d_call: NA
v_call: TRBV12-3/TRBV12-4
cdr3_aa: CASSLVKGPGETQYF
cdr3_nt: TGTGCCAGCAGTTTAGTAAAGGGGCCAGGGGAGACCCAGTACTTC

j_call: TRBJ2-7
clone_size: NA
d_call: TRBD1
v_call: TRBV3-1
cdr3_aa: CASTSQGIGYEQYF
cdr3_nt: TGTGCCAGCACCTCACAGGGGATCGGCTACGAGCAGTACTTC

j_call: TRBJ2-1
clone_size: NA
d_call: NA
v_call: TRBV29-1
cdr3_aa: CSVATVTGLSYNEQFF
cdr3_nt: TGCAGCGTTGCTACTGTCACAGGGCTCTCCTACAATGAGCAGTTCTTC

j_call: TRBJ2-7
clone_size: NA
d_call: TRBD1
v_call: TRBV12-3/TRBV12-4
cdr3_aa: CASSPDHWDSNFHEQYF
cdr3_nt: TGTGCCAGCAGTCCCGACCATTGGGACAGTAACTTCCACGAGCAGTACTTC

j_call: TRBJ2-2
clone_size: NA
d_call: NA
v_call: TRBV15
cdr3_aa: CATSRVAPRGTGELFF
cdr3_nt: TGTGCCACCAGCAGAGTCGCGCCCCGGGGCACCGGGGAGCTGTTTTTT

j_call: TRBJ1-4
clone_size: few
d_call: NA
v_call: TRBV29-1
cdr3_aa: CSVHSDEKLFF
cdr3_nt: TGCAGCGTCCACAGCGATGAAAAACTGTTTTTT